The entry below gives a single TCR beta chain sequence along with its context. This sample was included in a study of blood T cell repertoires in COVID-19. For the study at large: PBMCs, B-cell-depleted T cells, or T cells were the source of the cDNA or gDNA that made up the material.

Assay used: immunoSEQ multiplex PCR; TCRdb lists only in-frame clones, some missing. The table shows about 95,000 clones, with roughly four fifths occurring only once. The specimen sequenced was peripheral blood. The sequence was collected from a human donor in a cohort sampled during active COVID-19.

The chain's CDR3 is CSVGGGTGAYNEQFF. Written as DNA, the CDR3 is TGCAGCGTTGGTGGCGGAACAGGGGCATACAATGAGCAGTTCTTC. The chain couples TRBV29-1 to TRBJ2-1; 7 bases match TRBD1. Losses at the gene ends were 4 bases for V and 4 bases for J; bases not matched to a gene: 10. Germline lookup yields CDR1 SQVTM and CDR2 ANQGSEA. The CDR3 is 15 residues long.